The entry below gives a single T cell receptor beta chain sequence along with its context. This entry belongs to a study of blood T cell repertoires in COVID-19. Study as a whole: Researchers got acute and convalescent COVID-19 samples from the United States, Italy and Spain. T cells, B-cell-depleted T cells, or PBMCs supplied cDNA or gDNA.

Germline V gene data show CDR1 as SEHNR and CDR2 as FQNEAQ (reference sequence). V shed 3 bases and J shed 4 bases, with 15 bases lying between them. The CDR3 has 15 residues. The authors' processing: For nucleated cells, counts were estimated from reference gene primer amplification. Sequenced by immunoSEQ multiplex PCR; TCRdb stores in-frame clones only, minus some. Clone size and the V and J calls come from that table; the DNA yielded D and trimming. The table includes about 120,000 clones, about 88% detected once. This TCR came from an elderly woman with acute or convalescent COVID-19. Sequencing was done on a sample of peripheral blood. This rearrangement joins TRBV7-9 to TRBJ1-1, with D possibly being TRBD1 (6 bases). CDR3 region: CASSFITGFGTEAFF. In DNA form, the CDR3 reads TGTGCCAGCAGCTTCATTACAGGGTTCGGCACTGAAGCTTTCTTT. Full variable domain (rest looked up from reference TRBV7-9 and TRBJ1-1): DTGVSQNPRHKITKRGQNVTFRCDPISEHNRLYWYRQTLGQGPEFLTYFQNEAQLEKSRLLSDRFSAERPKGSFSTLEIQRTEQGDSAMYLCASSFITGFGTEAFFGQGTRLTVV.